This T cell receptor (beta chain) was documented in a study of neurological immune-mediated disorders. TCRdb reanalysed the 5' RACE reads using MiXCR and keeps one entry per CDR3 protein. The sample includes 45,000 or so distinct CDR3 sequences, approximately 3% of them seen just once. The CDR3 spans 14 residues. Trimming cost V 0 bases and J 5 bases, with 11 bases left between them. Germline lookup yields CDR1 SGHRS and CDR2 YFSETQ. This clonotype was counted at least ten times. Input material: PBMCs. This clonotype was obtained from a woman aged 50 to 65 with multiple sclerosis. The V and J genes are TRBV5-1 and TRBJ1-2; no clear D. CDR3 residues: CASSLGPNAYGYTF. Written as DNA, the CDR3 is TGCGCCAGCAGCTTGGGACCGAATGCTTATGGCTACACCTTC.